The next 29 T cell receptor beta chains were all read from a single sample in a study of response to subunit inactivated influenza vaccine. TCRdb re-analysed the RT-PCR reads in MiXCR, keeping a single row per CDR3 protein. Of some 640,000 distinct CDR3 sequences listed, approximately 15% are singletons. The sequencing here drew on PBMCs from blood, taken less than 15 days before vaccination. The source is a man aged 50 to 59 who received an inactivated influenza vaccine.

In its sample, this clonotype was seen a few times. The chain carries TRBV20-1 and TRBJ2-5, with D possibly being TRBD1 (5 bases). CDR3 size: 16 residues. V gave up 6 bases and J gave up 1 base, with 21 bases separating them. The germline CDR1 and CDR2 sequences are DFQATT and SNEGSKA (reference sequence). The CDR3 DNA sequence: TGCAGTGCCACCCATCCGTCCCAGGGAATCCAAGAGACCCAGTACTTC. Translating it yields CSATHPSQGIQETQYF.

The J gene is TRBJ1-5, the V gene TRBV10-3, with 9 bases fitting TRBD1. The CDR3 totals 14 residues. J lost 3 bases, V lost 11 bases, and 8 bases had no gene match. In germline, CDR1 is ENHRY, CDR2 SYGVKD. In DNA form, the CDR3 reads TGTGCCTCAAGGACAGGGGCGTACAATCAGCCCCAGCATTTT. This encodes CASRTGAYNQPQHF.

This chain joins TRBV5-1 and TRBJ2-1; tentatively, D is TRBD2 (5 bases). Between the trimmed V and J ends, which lost 4 bases and 0 bases, there was a span of 20 bases. Germline V CDR1 and CDR2: SGHRS, YFSETQ. The CDR3 runs 18 residues. The CDR3 DNA is TGCGCCAGCAGCGCGCCCCCCTCGGGCGGGTACTCCTACAATGAGCAGTTCTTC. Residues: CASSAPPSGGYSYNEQFF.

This clonotype was detected a few times. The chain employs TRBV9 and TRBJ1-6; 7 nucleotides align to TRBD1. There are 15 residues in the CDR3. The germline V gene has CDR1 SGDLS and CDR2 YYNGEE. The J segment lost 10 bases and the V segment lost 0 bases, leaving 7 bases of the junction unmatched. CDR3 sequence reads: CASSVGSQGESPLHF. CDR3 nucleotides: TGTGCCAGCAGCGTAGGGAGCCAGGGGGAGTCACCCCTCCACTTT.

This clonotype has more than one count but fewer than ten. V is TRBV29-1 and J is TRBJ2-7; D is uncertain. The length of the CDR3 is 12 residues. The germline V and J ends were trimmed by 1 base and 2 bases, with 6 bases remaining between them. CDR1 and CDR2 (germline): SQVTM, ANQGSEA. The CDR3 here is CSVEVPPYEQYF. DNA for the CDR3: TGCAGCGTTGAAGTACCACCCTACGAGCAGTACTTC.

This clonotype was counted at least ten times. This sequence joins TRBV5-1 and TRBJ1-1; possibly TRBD1 for D (6 bases). The germline CDR1 and CDR2 sequences are SGHRS and YFSETQ. This CDR3 comprises 14 residues. Trimming removed 1 base from V and 6 bases from J, with 13 bases in between. CDR3 DNA sequence: TGCGCCAGCAGCTTGACCGGGGGCATCGCTGAAGCTTTCTTT. Translated: CASSLTGGIAEAFF. Drawing the rest from reference TRBV5-1 and TRBJ1-1, the complete variable domain is KAGVTQTPRYLIKTRGQQVTLSCSPISGHRSVSWYQQTPGQGLQFLFEYFSETQRNKGNFPGRFSGRQFSNSRSEMNVSTLELGDSALYLCASSLTGGIAEAFFGQGTRLTVV.

The V and J genes are TRBV7-2 and TRBJ2-7; 8 nucleotides line up with TRBD2. Germline V gene sequence: CDR1 SGHTA, CDR2 FQGNSA. CDR3 length equals 15 residues. Trimming removed 4 bases from V and 7 bases from J; junction bases left unmatched: 12. Here the CDR3 DNA reads TGTGCCAGCAGCTCCCGCGGGGGGACTGGGGGGGAGCAGTACTTC. Translation: CASSSRGGTGGEQYF.

The table lists this clonotype with many counts. This chain links TRBV18 with TRBJ2-7, with a tentative D call TRBD1 (6 bases). The CDR3 consists of 17 residues. Trimming cost V 4 bases and J 0 bases, with 19 bases left between them. Germline V gene data show CDR1 as KGHSH and CDR2 as LQKENI. CDR3 in DNA: TGTGCCAGCTCACTCCGTCCCGACAGGAGGAGCTCCTACGAGCAGTACTTC. This gives the protein CASSLRPDRRSSYEQYF.

This clonotype appeared a few times. V gene TRBV5-1 combines with J gene TRBJ1-6; no reliable D call. This CDR3 has 15 residues. Germline V CDR1 and CDR2: SGHRS, YFSETQ. V gave up 1 base and J gave up 8 bases, with 13 bases separating them. The chain's CDR3 is CASSLSGVVDSPLHF. The CDR3 nucleotides are TGCGCCAGCAGCTTGAGTGGAGTTGTCGATTCACCCCTCCACTTT.

This sequence joins TRBV4-2 and TRBJ2-6; 8 bases line up with TRBD2. After removal of 3 bases from V and 0 bases from J, the junction contained 4 bases not matched to a gene. Looked up from germline, CDR1 is LGHNA and CDR2 is YNFKEQ. The CDR3 has 17 residues. CDR3 residues: CASSHSGEGSGANVLTF. As DNA, the CDR3 is TGTGCCAGCAGCCATAGCGGGGAGGGCTCTGGGGCCAACGTCCTGACTTTC.

The sample holds a few counts of this clonotype. The rearrangement uses TRBV27 and TRBJ2-6; 9 positions agree with TRBD1. The CDR3 consists of 18 residues. The V segment lost 5 bases and the J segment 0 bases; nucleotides outside the gene matches: 8. Germline V gene lookup returns CDR1 MNHEY and CDR2 SMNVEV (reference sequence). CDR3 DNA sequence: TGTGCCAGCAGTAGACCGGGACAGGGAGGCTCTGGGGCCAACGTCCTGACTTTC. It translates to CASSRPGQGGSGANVLTF.

This clonotype occurred many times. The gene calls are TRBV12-3 or TRBV12-4 and TRBJ2-5; D unclear. The CDR3 is made up of 13 amino acids. Trimming removed 2 bases at V and 4 bases at J, with 8 bases between. The CDR3 reads CASSLRRSETQYF. CDR3 nucleotide sequence: TGTGCCAGCAGTTTACGACGTTCAGAGACCCAGTACTTC.

This clonotype was observed a few times. J is TRBJ2-5 and V is TRBV2; 7 bases are shared with TRBD1. The CDR3 extends over 13 amino acids. V lost 11 bases and J lost 2; bases outside the gene matches: 8. CDR1 SNHLY and CDR2 FYNNEI come from the germline V gene. The CDR3 here is CAGSGTEQETQYF. CDR3 sequence (DNA): TGTGCCGGCTCCGGGACAGAACAAGAGACCCAGTACTTC.

There are a few counts of this clonotype. The gene calls are TRBV5-6 and TRBJ1-1, with D possibly TRBD1 on 6 matching bases. This CDR3 contains 14 residues. The ends were cut back, 5 bases at V and 5 bases at J, with 16 bases in the middle. Germline-derived CDR1 and CDR2 are SGHDT and YYEEEE. CDR3 sequence reads: CASSSDPRGTEAFF. The CDR3 coding sequence is TGTGCCAGCAGTTCCGACCCAAGGGGGACTGAAGCTTTCTTT.

This clonotype showed up many times. V is TRBV3-1 and J is TRBJ1-1; D might be TRBD1 (6 bases). This CDR3 has 18 residues. V lost 0 bases, J lost 4 bases, and 21 bases lay in between. Germline CDR1 LGHDT, CDR2 YNNKEL (reference sequence). The CDR3 protein is CASSQDGGHGGKITEAFF. CDR3 DNA: TGTGCCAGCAGCCAAGATGGGGGCCACGGGGGGAAGATCACTGAAGCTTTCTTT.

This chain links TRBV28 with TRBJ1-4, with D unresolved. V dropped 4 bases and J dropped 8 bases, with 14 bases sitting between them. The CDR3 contains 14 residues. Germline V gene data show CDR1 as MDHEN and CDR2 as SYDVKM. The CDR3 loop reads CASSSQADGEKLFF. In DNA, the CDR3 is TGTGCCAGCAGTTCACAAGCGGACGGAGAAAAACTGTTTTTT. Using reference TRBV28 and TRBJ1-4 for the parts outside the CDR3, the full variable domain is DVKVTQSSRYLVKRTGEKVFLECVQDMDHENMFWYRQDPGLGLRLIYFSYDVKMKEKGDIPEGYSVSREKKERFSLILESASTNQTSMYLCASSSQADGEKLFFGSGTQLSVL.

The gene calls are TRBV5-1 and TRBJ2-2, with D perhaps TRBD1 (5 bases). V lost 8 bases and J 1 base, leaving 21 bases between the germline ends. CDR3 length equals 17 residues. Germline CDR1 SGHRS, CDR2 YFSETQ. The CDR3 DNA reads TGCGCCAGTCAGCGTGGCAGGGTAATACGGAACACCGGGGAGCTGTTTTTT. It specifies CASQRGRVIRNTGELFF.

The J gene is TRBJ1-5, the V gene TRBV4-1; D is uncertain. The CDR3 sequence is 15 residues long. From germline, CDR1 is MGHRA and CDR2 YSYEKL. Trimming shortened V by 8 bases and J by 4 bases, and 18 bases separated the two germline ends. The CDR3 DNA sequence: TGCGCCAGCGGAGCTACTTTGGCGGGTAATCAGCCCCAGCATTTT. Amino acids: CASGATLAGNQPQHF.

This clonotype has ten or more counts. V is TRBV15 and J is TRBJ2-3; D perhaps matches TRBD2 (6 bases). The germline V gene encodes CDR1 LNHNV and CDR2 YYDKDF (reference sequence). V was pared by 1 base and J by 2 bases, with 10 bases between. The length of the CDR3 is 15 residues. CDR3 sequence: CATSRGGGLTDTQYF. DNA of the CDR3: TGTGCCACCAGCAGAGGAGGAGGGCTCACAGATACGCAGTATTTT.

The chain is built from TRBV20-1 and TRBJ2-7; TRBD1 matches at 9 bases. J was trimmed by 2 bases and V by 5 bases; bases with no gene match: 7. Germline values: CDR1 DFQATT, CDR2 SNEGSKA (reference sequence). The CDR3 covers 14 residues. The CDR3 region is CSASQGALTYEQYF. The CDR3 bases are TGCAGTGCTTCACAGGGGGCCCTTACCTACGAGCAGTACTTC.

The rearrangement uses TRBV5-5 and TRBJ1-1; D not certain. V was trimmed by 3 bases and J by 0 bases, leaving 9 bases between them. Germline V gene lookup returns CDR1 SGHKS and CDR2 YYEKEE (reference sequence). This CDR3 has 14 amino acids. The CDR3 nucleotides read TGTGCCAGCAGCTCCGGACGGCTGAACACTGAAGCTTTCTTT. It encodes CASSSGRLNTEAFF.

The CDR3 sequence is CSAGEIGSSYNEQFF. CDR3 in DNA: TGCAGTGCTGGGGAGATAGGGAGCTCCTACAATGAGCAGTTCTTC. V and J are TRBV20-1 and TRBJ2-1; weak D call: TRBD2 (5 bases). From germline, CDR1 is DFQATT and CDR2 SNEGSKA (reference sequence). CDR3 length: 15 amino acids. The ends were cut back, 5 bases at V and 0 bases at J, with 14 bases in the middle.

This clonotype was counted a few times. This chain joins TRBV15 and TRBJ1-5; the D gene is possibly TRBD1 (6 bases). Germline V gene data show CDR1 as LNHNV and CDR2 as YYDKDF (reference sequence). This CDR3 region has 15 residues. The V and J ends lost 2 bases and 4 bases respectively, with 12 bases between them. CDR3 residues: CATSRYRRGNQPQHF. The CDR3 DNA reads TGTGCCACCAGCAGATACAGGAGGGGGAATCAGCCCCAGCATTTT.

Ten or more counts support this clonotype. This rearrangement joins TRBV5-1 to TRBJ2-1, with D hard to call. This CDR3 contains 15 residues. Trimming took off 5 bases at V and 8 bases at J, with 20 bases between the two ends. CDR1 and CDR2 from the germline V gene are SGHRS and YFSETQ. In DNA, the CDR3 is TGCGCCAGCAGGATTACTGGTTCCCCCGGTCATGAGCAGTTCTTC. Residues: CASRITGSPGHEQFF. The full variable domain, its missing parts supplied by reference TRBV5-1 and TRBJ2-1, is KAGVTQTPRYLIKTRGQQVTLSCSPISGHRSVSWYQQTPGQGLQFLFEYFSETQRNKGNFPGRFSGRQFSNSRSEMNVSTLELGDSALYLCASRITGSPGHEQFFGPGTRLTVL.

The gene calls are TRBV20-1 and TRBJ2-7; weak D call: TRBD2 (6 bases). The V and J ends lost 5 bases and 2 bases respectively, with 16 bases between them. This CDR3 region has 14 residues. From germline, CDR1 is DFQATT and CDR2 SNEGSKA (reference sequence). CDR3 DNA sequence: TGCAGTGCTCCGGGGCCCGGGAGAACCTACGAGCAGTACTTC. It is translated as CSAPGPGRTYEQYF.

The table lists this clonotype with many counts. This chain joins TRBV28 and TRBJ2-1; the D is unclear. Trimming took off 6 bases at V and 1 base at J, with 13 bases between the two ends. CDR1 MDHEN and CDR2 SYDVKM come from the germline V gene. This CDR3 region has 15 residues. The CDR3 is CASREIARSYNEQFF. CDR3 DNA sequence: TGTGCCAGCAGGGAGATCGCACGTTCCTACAATGAGCAGTTCTTC. Full variable domain (remainder filled in from reference TRBV28 and TRBJ2-1): DVKVTQSSRYLVKRTGEKVFLECVQDMDHENMFWYRQDPGLGLRLIYFSYDVKMKEKGDIPEGYSVSREKKERFSLILESASTNQTSMYLCASREIARSYNEQFFGPGTRLTVL.

The chain couples TRBV20-1 to TRBJ2-3; 8 positions match TRBD2. The V segment lost 2 bases and the J segment 4 bases; nucleotides outside the gene matches: 5. CDR1 and CDR2 (germline): DFQATT, SNEGSKA (reference sequence). CDR3 length: 14 residues. The CDR3 coding sequence is TGCAGTGCTAGATCTAGCGGGCCTTCAGATACGCAGTATTTT. Translating it yields CSARSSGPSDTQYF.

The chain is built from TRBV5-1 and TRBJ2-1, with 13 bases lining up with TRBD2. V lost 3 bases and J lost 0; bases outside the gene matches: 6. This CDR3 region has 18 residues. Germline V gene lookup returns CDR1 SGHRS and CDR2 YFSETQ. The DNA for the CDR3 is TGCGCCAGCAGCTCGGAGGGACTAGCGGGAAACTCCTACAATGAGCAGTTCTTC. It codes for CASSSEGLAGNSYNEQFF.

This clonotype was observed a few times. J is TRBJ2-5 and V is TRBV7-2; 10 bases agree with TRBD1. The trim removed 5 bases at V and 5 bases at J, leaving 2 bases unmatched. The CDR3 covers 13 residues. The germline gives CDR1 SGHTA, CDR2 FQGNSA. The CDR3 sequence: CASSADRGETQYF. In DNA form, the CDR3 reads TGTGCCAGCAGCGCGGACAGGGGGGAGACCCAGTACTTC.